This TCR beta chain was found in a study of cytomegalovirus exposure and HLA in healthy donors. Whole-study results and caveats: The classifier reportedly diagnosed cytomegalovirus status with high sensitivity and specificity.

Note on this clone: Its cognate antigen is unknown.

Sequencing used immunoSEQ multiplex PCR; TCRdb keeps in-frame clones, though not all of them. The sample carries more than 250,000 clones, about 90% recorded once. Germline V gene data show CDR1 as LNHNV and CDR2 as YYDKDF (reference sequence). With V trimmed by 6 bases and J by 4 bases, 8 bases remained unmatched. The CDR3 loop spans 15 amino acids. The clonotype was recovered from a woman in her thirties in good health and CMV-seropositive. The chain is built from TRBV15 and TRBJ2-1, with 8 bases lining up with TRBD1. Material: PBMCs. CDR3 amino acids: CATRRPQGAYNEQFF. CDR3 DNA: TGTGCCACCAGAAGACCCCAGGGGGCGTACAATGAGCAGTTCTTC.